This T cell receptor (beta chain) was captured by sequencing in a study of Tregs in tolerant kidney transplant recipients (dated by TCRdb to 2018 to 2020). About the full investigation: Before combined kidney and bone marrow transplantation, this study identified donor-specific regulatory T cells using TCRbeta sequencing and then followed those same cells after transplant. In a few healthy controls, several methods of expanding Tregs specific for an allogeneic donor were compared by TCRbeta repertoire sequencing. The paper's findings and limits, for the study overall: The most biologically relevant and donor-specific TCRbeta repertoire appeared to be identified by expanding Tregs with activated donor B cells. Biological reproducibility was not directly addressed, though technical replication error appeared minimal. Because only a small number of patients were included, the study had limitations, and the results will need to be validated in larger populations as well as under other immunosuppression protocols.

Genomic DNA was extracted from sorted cells with the QIAGEN DNeasy Blood and Tissue Kit for TCRbeta CDR3 sequencing. High-throughput TCRbeta CDR3 sequencing, including PCR amplification with bias correction and internal controls, was performed commercially through immunoSEQ. In the authors' own workflow: Unique productive TCRbeta sequences were defined by CDR3 nucleotide sequence where primers matched, and otherwise by CDR3 amino acid sequence together with Vbeta and Jbeta genes. To correct sorting error, sequences shared between sorted populations at a frequency ratio of 2:1 or less were removed; the rest were assigned to the higher population. Sequences were defined as donor-reactive when expanded at least 5-fold in CFSE-low cells versus unstimulated cells and present at a frequency of at least 0.01% in CFSE-low cells. Jensen-Shannon divergence, calculated on the top 100 TCRbeta sequences ranked by frequency, was used to quantify repertoire divergence. For samples with multiple sequencing runs, sorting error was corrected in each run separately before the runs were combined. Not all clones reach the TCRdb copy of this immuneACCESS table, which keeps in-frame sequences only. Checked studies attribute under half of the gap to unresolved V genes and leave the rest unexplained. Clonal size and the V and J genes are those of that table, whereas D and trimming came from the DNA. The sample contains 50,000 or so clones, less than 95% of them found a single time. Of the sample, about 0.71% is held by the ten largest clones.

From the germline V gene, CDR1 is SNHLY and CDR2 is FYNNEI. V has 5 bases trimmed and J has 3 bases trimmed; junction bases matching no gene number 9. The CDR3 measures 16 amino acids from cysteine to phenylalanine. Only the CDR3 DNA is retained, 48 bases long and in frame from the first base. A remark on this clone: Its antigen is unknown. One base away there is no much larger clone; base qualities are not given.

Thawed PBMCs were FACS-sorted into unstimulated Tregs (CD4+CD25+CD127-), CD4+ non-Tregs (CD4+CD25-), CD4 cells and CD8 cells. Prior to Treg sorting, thawed PBMCs were rested overnight with approximately 210 IU/ml IL-2 at 37 degrees C. Blood from healthy controls was obtained either from healthy volunteers or as purchased buffy coats. Healthy control blood was processed by Ficoll density gradient to PBMCs and cryopreserved; patient PBMCs were collected before and after transplant. Input material: Tregs from blood. This TCR came from a human donor in good health. The receptor chain draws on TRBV2 and TRBJ2-1; TRBD1 aligns with 8 central bases. CDR3 region: CASSSTGGKGYNEQFF. The nucleotides are TGTGCCAGCAGTAGCACAGGGGGGAAGGGCTACAATGAGCAGTTCTTC.